The 18 T cell receptor beta chains listed next were all sequenced from one sample in a study of T cell repertoires in cytomegalovirus infection. TCRdb redid the calling of the reads with MiXCR, one entry per CDR3 protein. This table holds under 200,000 distinct CDR3 sequences, 8% to 10% found once. The specimen was PBMCs. Receptors originate from a human donor in good health (CMV status not recorded). Some clones in this sample may be carry-over from other donors' samples.

This clonotype was picked up many times. V usage is TRBV28 and J usage is TRBJ2-1; 15 bases match TRBD2. Unmatched junction bases numbered 11, after V lost 1 base and J lost 7 bases. Germline V lookup: CDR1 MDHEN, CDR2 SYDVKM. The CDR3 runs to 19 residues. This CDR3 reads CASSLYAGLAGGSGNEQFF. Written as DNA, the CDR3 is TGTGCCAGCAGTTTATACGCCGGACTAGCGGGAGGGTCGGGGAATGAGCAGTTCTTC.

This clonotype has just a few counts. The chain carries TRBV20-1 and TRBJ1-4; D remains unclear. The CDR3 spans 13 residues. The germline V gene has CDR1 DFQATT and CDR2 SNEGSKA (reference sequence). The germline V and J ends were trimmed by 3 bases and 4 bases, with 9 bases remaining between them. CDR3 protein: CSASSGVNEKLFF. The CDR3 nucleotides read TGCAGTGCTAGTTCGGGCGTTAATGAAAAACTGTTTTTT.

This clonotype was seen at least ten times. This chain links TRBV7-9 with TRBJ1-4; no definite D call. The CDR3 sequence is 12 residues long. Deletions cut 5 bases from V and 8 bases from J, with 9 bases between. The V gene's germline CDR1 is SEHNR and CDR2 FQNEAQ (reference sequence). The CDR3 nucleotides are TGTGCCAGCAGCCGGGCGGGGGAAAAACTGTTTTTT. Its translation is CASSRAGEKLFF.

With respect to this clonotype: Just one base apart from a much larger clone, this may be a read error. This chain uses TRBV24-1 with TRBJ2-1; D is possibly TRBD2 (6 bases). The V end lost 4 bases, the J end lost 8 bases, and 14 bases lay between the germline ends. The germline gives CDR1 KGHDR, CDR2 SFDVKD. The length of the CDR3 is 14 residues. The CDR3 region is CATSDPGTGDEQFF. The CDR3 nucleotides read TGTGCCACCAGTGACCCTGGGACTGGCGATGAGCAGTTCTTC.

This clonotype was picked up many times. The chain employs TRBV10-2 and TRBJ2-7, with D hard to call. V lost 6 bases and J lost 0, with 6 bases in between. The CDR3 spans 12 residues. The germline gives CDR1 WSHSY, CDR2 SAAADI. The CDR3 DNA reads TGCGCCAGCAGGCATAGCTCCTACGAGCAGTACTTC. Residues: CASRHSSYEQYF.

The table lists this clonotype with many counts. V usage is TRBV6-1 and J usage is TRBJ2-3; D perhaps matches TRBD1 (5 bases). The CDR3 runs 14 residues. Trimming stripped 4 bases from V and 5 bases from J, with 13 bases between. The germline gives CDR1 MNHNS, CDR2 SASEGT. The CDR3, as DNA: TGTGCCAGCAGTGTCGGTTCTAGGGGAGATACGCAGTATTTT. As protein: CASSVGSRGDTQYF.

This chain uses TRBV19 with TRBJ1-1; D is perhaps TRBD1 (5 bases). CDR3 length: 13 amino acids. Looked up from germline, CDR1 is LNHDA and CDR2 is SQIVND (reference sequence). V lost 4 bases and J 8 bases, leaving 14 bases between the germline ends. Written as DNA, the CDR3 is TGTGCCAGTAGTAGCGGGACGCCGCTCGAAGCTTTCTTT. Translation: CASSSGTPLEAFF.

A few counts support this clonotype. The chain has TRBV20-1 and TRBJ1-4; 7 nucleotides align to TRBD1. The CDR3 sequence is 14 residues long. Germline-derived CDR1 and CDR2 are DFQATT and SNEGSKA (reference sequence). Unmatched junction bases numbered 12, after V lost 4 bases and J lost 10 bases. CDR3 sequence reads: CSAKARGDVGKLFF. The CDR3 DNA is TGCAGTGCTAAAGCCAGGGGGGATGTCGGAAAACTGTTTTTT.

J is TRBJ2-1 and V is TRBV29-1; TRBD1 matches at 12 bases. V dropped 7 bases and J dropped 5; count of bases not matched to a gene: 3. Germline V gene data show CDR1 as SQVTM and CDR2 as ANQGSEA. The length of the CDR3 is 13 residues. CDR3 protein: CSGGQGAHNEQFF. The CDR3, as DNA: TGCAGCGGGGGACAGGGGGCGCACAATGAGCAGTTCTTC.

In this sample, this clonotype turned up a few times. The chain carries TRBV20-1 and TRBJ2-1; 9 positions match TRBD1. Looked up from germline, CDR1 is DFQATT and CDR2 is SNEGSKA (reference sequence). Unmatched junction bases numbered 7, after V lost 6 bases and J lost 4 bases. This CDR3 spans 14 amino acids. CDR3 bases: TGCAGTGCGGGGGGACAGGGAACGTACAATGAGCAGTTCTTC. This encodes CSAGGQGTYNEQFF.

J is TRBJ2-2 and V is TRBV5-1, with TRBD2 as a possible D gene (5 bases). Per the germline V gene, CDR1 is SGHRS and CDR2 is YFSETQ. The CDR3 is 15 residues long. Trimming pared 0 bases from V and 7 bases from J, leaving 13 bases between. Here the CDR3 DNA reads TGCGCCAGCAGCTTGGTGGCTAGCATGAACGGGGAGCTGTTTTTT. It translates to CASSLVASMNGELFF. Combining the CDR3 with reference TRBV5-1 and TRBJ2-2 gives the whole variable domain KAGVTQTPRYLIKTRGQQVTLSCSPISGHRSVSWYQQTPGQGLQFLFEYFSETQRNKGNFPGRFSGRQFSNSRSEMNVSTLELGDSALYLCASSLVASMNGELFFGEGSRLTVL.

This clonotype has ten or more counts. V gene TRBV7-2 combines with J gene TRBJ1-1; the match to TRBD1 covers 10 bases. Germline CDR1 SGHTA, CDR2 FQGNSA. V was clipped by 5 bases and J by 1 base; unmatched bases: 4. The CDR3 consists of 15 residues. The CDR3 region is CASSPDRGRNTEAFF. The CDR3 DNA sequence: TGTGCCAGCAGCCCCGACAGGGGGCGGAACACTGAAGCTTTCTTT.

In its sample, this clonotype was seen a few times. CDR3 nucleotides: TGTGCCAGCAGTCTTAGGGCAGGGGGAAGGAGCTATGGCTACACCTTC. Protein product: CASSLRAGGRSYGYTF. This chain connects TRBV27 to TRBJ1-2; 7 bases match TRBD1. Trimming cost V 5 bases and J 4 bases; bases outside gene matches: 13. From germline, CDR1 is MNHEY and CDR2 SMNVEV (reference sequence). The CDR3 consists of 16 residues.

On this clonotype itself: Without the conserved terminal phenylalanine or tryptophan, this CDR3 likely stems from a read error. The chain joins TRBV7-2 to TRBJ1-5, with D possibly being TRBD1 (6 bases). Germline-derived CDR1 and CDR2 are SGHTA and FQGNSA. The CDR3 has 14 amino acids. The CDR3 DNA follows: TGTGCCAGCGGCTTATCCAGGGGAGGTCAGCCCCAGCATCTT. This encodes CASGLSRGGQPQHL.

The chain joins TRBV20-1 to TRBJ1-5, with D tentatively TRBD1 (5 bases). Trimming took off 0 bases at V and 4 bases at J, with 10 bases between the two ends. Germline V lookup: CDR1 DFQATT, CDR2 SNEGSKA (reference sequence). The CDR3 has 14 residues. The chain's CDR3 is CSARDVGVNQPQHF. In DNA, the CDR3 is TGCAGTGCTAGAGATGTGGGGGTTAATCAGCCCCAGCATTTT.

This clonotype was detected only a few times. The J gene is TRBJ1-3, the V gene TRBV19, with a possible D match to TRBD1 (6 bases). This CDR3 region has 16 residues. Germline CDR1 LNHDA, CDR2 SQIVND (reference sequence). Trimming cost V 5 bases and J 0 bases, with 14 bases left between them. The CDR3, as DNA: TGTGCCAGTAGTCAAGACCCGGGGGCCTCTGGAAACACCATATATTTT. Translation: CASSQDPGASGNTIYF.

The V call is TRBV5-1, the J call TRBJ1-1; D is uncertain. The germline V and J ends were trimmed by 2 bases and 3 bases, with 8 bases remaining between them. Per the germline V gene, CDR1 is SGHRS and CDR2 is YFSETQ. The CDR3 totals 13 residues. CDR3 region: CASSFQVDTEAFF. The CDR3 nucleotides are TGCGCCAGCAGCTTTCAGGTGGACACTGAAGCTTTCTTT.

Many counts were recorded for this clonotype. The CDR3 DNA sequence: TGTGCCAGCAGCTTATTGACCACTATCGATACGCAGTATTTT. Its protein product is CASSLLTTIDTQYF. The rearrangement links TRBV11-2 to TRBJ2-3; no definite D call. This CDR3 region has 14 residues. Germline CDR1 is SGHAT and CDR2 is FQNNGV. The V gene lost 2 bases and the J gene lost 6 bases, with 12 bases spanning the gap.